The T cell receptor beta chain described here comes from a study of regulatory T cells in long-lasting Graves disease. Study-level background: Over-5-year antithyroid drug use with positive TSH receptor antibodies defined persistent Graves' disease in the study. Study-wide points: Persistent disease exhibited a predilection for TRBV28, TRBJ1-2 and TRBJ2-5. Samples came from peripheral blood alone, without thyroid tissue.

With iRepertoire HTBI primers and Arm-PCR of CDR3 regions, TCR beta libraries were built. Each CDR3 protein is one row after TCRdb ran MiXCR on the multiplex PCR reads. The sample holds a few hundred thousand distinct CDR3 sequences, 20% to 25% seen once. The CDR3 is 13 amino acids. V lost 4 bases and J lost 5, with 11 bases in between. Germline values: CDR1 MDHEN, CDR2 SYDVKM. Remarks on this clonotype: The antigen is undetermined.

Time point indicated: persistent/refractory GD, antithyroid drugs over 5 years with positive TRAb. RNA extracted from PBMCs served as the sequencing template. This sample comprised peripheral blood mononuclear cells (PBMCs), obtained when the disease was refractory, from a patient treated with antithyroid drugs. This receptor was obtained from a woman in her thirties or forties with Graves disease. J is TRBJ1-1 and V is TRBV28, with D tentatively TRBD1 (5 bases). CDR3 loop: CASSYLGGTEAFF. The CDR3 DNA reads TGTGCCAGCAGTTACCTCGGGGGGACTGAAGCTTTCTTT.